Sequencing of this TCR beta chain was carried out in a study of chemoradiotherapy in HPV16-positive cancers. For the study at large: Candidate HPV-specific clones and shared TCR motifs came from two HPV16-positive patients. Whole-study results and caveats: For HPV16-positive patients, expanding HPV-responsive T cells associated with longer recurrence-free survival. Candidate HPV-specific clones and E7-related TCR motifs grew in tumor during treatment.

Assay: immunoSEQ multiplex PCR; the TCRdb copy retains only in-frame clones and omits some. Of thousands of clones listed, 74% are singletons. A remark on this clone: Its antigen is currently unknown.

Repertoires were sampled repeatedly during chemoradiotherapy. This receptor was obtained from a human donor with HPV-associated anogenital cancer. Material: tumor tissue, obtained from a patient who underwent chemoradiotherapy.

The CDR3 spells CASSYSIPGTQYF. For the CDR3, the DNA is TGTGCCAGCAGTTACTCGATCCCAGGAACGCAGTATTTT. The V gene is TRBV6-5, the J gene TRBJ2-3; no firm D call. V dropped 0 bases and J dropped 9 bases, with 10 bases sitting between them. Per germline, CDR1 MNHEY and CDR2 SVGAGI. The CDR3 is made up of 13 amino acids.